This T cell receptor beta chain was found in a study of cytomegalovirus exposure and HLA in healthy donors (dated by TCRdb to about 2017). For context, the study as a whole: In an earlier analysis of approximately 640 of the donors, under 300 Gb of sequence data and 120 million or so unique TCR beta sequences from roughly 190 million T cells were reported. All discovery cohort repertoires had been generated on a single sequencing platform. Class I and class II HLA loci were covered by the typing at four-digit resolution. An early release that covered roughly 600 HLA-typed donors contained about 300 gigabases of sequencing data and 65 million to 100 million unique TCR sequences. Donor age, sex, ethnicity and CMV serostatus were compiled together with the repertoire data. Of the approximately 400 genotyped donors, approximately 80% fell in the genetic ancestry cluster associated with self-reported Caucasian donors. The later analysis used no new phenotypic data to find candidate immune exposures, relying instead on TCR beta sequences and their occurrence across donors. Genome-wide SNP genotypes for about three fifths of the roughly 700 donors were used in a later genetic analysis, which treated that subset as a discovery cohort. The study used immunosequencing to profile the T cell repertoires of approximately 630 subjects and linked those repertoires to cytomegalovirus serostatus. To study patterns of TCR occurrence, a later analysis re-analyzed previously published TCR beta repertoires from around 670 donors and added high-resolution HLA genotyping. The number of typed donors differed by locus: 629-630 for A, B, C, DRB1 and DQB1; 500 to 550 for DQA1; some 590 for DPA1; and approximately 450 for DPB1. Because of strong linkage in the cohort, roughly five DR-DQ haplotypes were treated as single units for association and clustering. The study aimed to test whether signatures of past pathogen exposure could be identified by cataloging public T cell receptors. An earlier analysis of 587 of the donors used high-throughput TCR beta sequencing to judge whether each TCR beta V gene segment behaved as functional or pseudogenic. Besides the first cohort of roughly 660 subjects, a separate validation cohort made up of 95 to 150 different subjects was used. Among 398 genotyped donors of the cohort, an average of around 240,000 unique TCR beta nucleotide sequences were sequenced per donor, roughly a sixth of them non-productive. To predict cytomegalovirus infection status, the study combined high-throughput TCR immunosequencing, statistical association of individual TCRs with disease status, and machine learning. Findings and caveats that apply to the study as a whole: A later analysis reported that several top co-occurrence clusters appeared linked to parvovirus B19, influenza, CMV and Epstein-Barr virus. In an earlier analysis of approximately 590 of the donors, most TCR beta V segments appeared in productive rearrangements about 87% or about 30% of the time, broadly matching IMGT annotations. Three of the identified cytomegalovirus-associated TCR beta chains were confirmed in vitro to be specific for cytomegalovirus antigens. Strong co-occurrence of HLA alleles, especially DR and DQ, made assigning TCR associations to individual alleles difficult. For the cohort, immune exposure information was limited to CMV serostatus. In a later analysis, HLA-associated TCR beta chains were found to be more clonally expanded and to have lower generation probabilities than equally common non-associated chains. The presence/absence analyses assumed that sequencing depth was roughly uniform across donors, and that assumption may not be true. In a later analysis, most CMV-associated TCR beta chains were found to appear HLA-restricted, with HLA associations seemingly driven largely by CMV exposure. Because the 87-base-pair reads could not distinguish some IMGT-functional V segments, including TRBV6-2 and TRBV6-3, those segments were excluded. The classifier was reported to diagnose cytomegalovirus status with high specificity and sensitivity in both the original cohort and the validation cohort. Most TCR sequences were observed very rarely across donors, whereas some public TCRs were present in many individuals. A later genetic analysis associated a missense DCLRE1C variant with V-gene and J-gene trimming of TCR beta chains, and an independent cohort replicated the association. At a false discovery rate of 0.05, a later analysis linked under 20,000 TCR beta sequences to specific HLA alleles. A total of 150 or so TCR beta chains were listed by the study as associated with cytomegalovirus. Linkage disequilibrium might explain the correlated functional status among segregating V segments, but an unknown experimental factor could not be excluded. The sequencing pipeline was judged likely to have produced a cluster of highly shared sequence variants as a technical artifact. This cohort had only TCR beta chains sequenced, and the lack of alpha or paired-chain data limited which features could be detected. A further reported finding was that TCR beta sequences accurately predicted the HLA-A and HLA-B alleles for most subjects in the first cohort. A later genetic analysis reported fewer N-insertions in productive TCRs among donors in an Asian-associated ancestry cluster than the roughly 690-donor mean. Because counts were too low, some 17 rarely observed V segments, including chromosome 9 orphons, were left out of the earlier analysis of 500 to 750 of the donors. According to the authors, the approach could potentially be generalized to other disease states and immunological phenotypes. Because HLA typing was missing for some donors at each locus, association tests included only the typed subset. In a later analysis, TCR association rates were found to vary across HLA loci, with the most associated TCRs seen for DRB1 alleles and the fewest for HLA-C alleles.

The cohort comprised approximately 700 healthy bone marrow donors. Cohort members were all nominally healthy when sampled, although unrecorded immune exposures were likely present. The donor tested CMV seronegative, placing the donor among the 300 to 450 seronegative members of the cohort. Every donor gave a peripheral blood sample, and the peripheral blood mononuclear cells from that sample were used for TCR beta sequencing. The Qiagen DNeasy Blood Extraction Kit was used to extract genomic DNA from the blood cell samples. The CDR3 spans 13 residues, from the cysteine through the phenylalanine. Only the CDR3 part of the read is kept: 39 bases, read in frame from the first base. V is pared back by 0 bases and J by 7 bases, with 5 bases lying between the germline termini. The germline V gene (reference sequence) specifies SGHKS as CDR1 and YYEKEE as CDR2. The library came from the immunoSEQ multiplex PCR assay. For the multiplex PCR, a mixture combining 60 forward primers for TCR Vbeta segments and 13 reverse primers for TCR Jbeta segments was used. The CDR3 region of rearranged TCR beta genes was amplified from genomic DNA with a multiplex PCR assay. The Illumina HiSeq System was used to sequence the amplified TCR beta libraries as 87-base-pair reads. The study's processing was this. A later analysis counted tens of millions of unique TCR beta chains across the 500 to 850 repertoires, and 9 million to 14 million of these chains were shared by at least two donors. To remove PCR and sequencing errors, raw reads were error-corrected and collapsed into unique sequences using a nearest-neighbor algorithm that merged closely related sequences. Alignment of CDR3 sequences to IMGT reference sequences was used to assign V, D and J gene segments. For a sequence to be retained, at least a six-nucleotide match to both a V gene segment and a J gene segment was required. A rearrangement was called productive if the CDR3 had no stop codons and remained in frame with V and J, and every other rearrangement was called non-productive. Following IMGT convention, CDR3 was defined as the stretch from the second conserved V-encoded cysteine to the conserved J-encoded phenylalanine. Sequences without an unambiguous match to a single V gene segment were excluded from the earlier analysis of 587 of the donors. An earlier analysis of fewer than 650 of the donors classified V segments as functional when productive rearrangements were above 56.7% and as segregating when the standard deviation between donors was above 5%. A statistical classification framework was built for diagnosing cytomegalovirus status from the catalog of TCR beta chain sequences. V and J gene assignment, in a later analysis, came from comparing TCR nucleotide sequences with IMGT/GENE-DB human TR gene sequences. The TCRdist pipeline was used in a later analysis to assign CDR3 sequences and most-parsimonious VDJ recombination scenarios. A later analysis defined each TCR beta chain by its CDR3 amino acid sequence plus V-gene family, and excluded reads lacking a unique V-gene family. To address suspected cross-contamination and a sequencing artifact, a later analysis removed 550 to 750 highly shared, low-generation-probability nucleotide sequences. In a later analysis, a clonal expansion index for each public chain was calculated from normalized within-repertoire ranks of inferred template counts. In a later analysis, generation probabilities were computed with a VDJ recombination model fitted to out-of-frame rearrangements, and the resulting probabilities were checked against IGoR. In a later analysis, TCR-TCR, TCR-HLA and TCR-CMV co-occurrence was scored with hypergeometric tests, and a repertoire-size bias correction was applied to TCR pairs. In a later analysis, false discovery rates were estimated by permuting HLA or CMV assignments 20 times. In a later analysis, co-occurring TCRs were grouped using DBSCAN, with TCRdist sequence similarity added in when clustering inside HLA-allele-positive subsets. For co-occurrence clustering, repertoires with fewer than 30,000 or more than 120,000 public chains were excluded, along with five repertoires with anomalous nucleotide sharing. The table comes from immuneACCESS by way of TCRdb, which keeps in-frame sequences with V and J called. Part of the clones is missing from these tables; in studies checked, under half for an unresolved V gene and the rest for unknown reasons. The V and J calls and clone size come from that table; D and trimming were worked out from the DNA. The sample has approximately 110,000 clones on record. Around 3.9% of the sample comes from the top ten.

On this clone: This receptor's antigen is unknown.

The sequencing input was PBMCs. The clonotype originates from a young man in good health and CMV-seronegative. The rearranged chain carries TRBV5-5 and TRBJ1-6; D gene: possibly TRBD1, on 5 matching bases. The bases are TGTGCCAGCAGCTTGGCAGGGAATTCACCCCTCCACTTT. Translated, this is CASSLAGNSPLHF.